This T cell receptor (beta chain) was captured in a study of Graves' ophthalmopathy and Graves' hyperthyroidism. Study-level findings and limits: The model predicted ophthalmopathy progression with 60% to 71% sensitivity and around 72% specificity.

This clonotype came up many times. What it binds is not known. RNA transcripts yielded amplified TCR beta CDR3 regions. Following a first-round RT-PCR that used HTBI primers, a second-round multiplex PCR was carried out. TCRdb processed the multiplex PCR reads anew with MiXCR; each CDR3 protein has one entry. The profile covers just over 600,000 distinct CDR3 sequences, with 22% appearing a single time and 7.1% taken by the ten largest. The germline V gene encodes CDR1 SGHAT and CDR2 FQNNGV. Trimming took 5 bases from V and 0 from J, leaving 10 bases between them. The CDR3 consists of 14 residues. The chain has TRBV11-2 and TRBJ1-1; D is unresolved. The sequenced material came from peripheral blood. The source is a woman between 18 and 30 years old with stable Graves' hyperthyroidism. Some clones in this sample may be carry-over from other donors' samples. CDR3 in DNA: TGTGCCAGCAGCCCCCGGGTCCTGAACACTGAAGCTTTCTTT. This encodes CASSPRVLNTEAFF.